Detailed here is one T cell receptor beta chain. Each donor was a Caucasian adult residing in Nashville, Tennessee. The sample is drawn from a study of shared clonotypes between healthy human individuals. The repertoire was sequenced with immunoSEQ multiplex PCR; TCRdb's copy has only in-frame clones and lacks some. Of roughly 1.4 million clones listed, 98% are singletons. Germline V gene lookup returns CDR1 SGDLS and CDR2 YYNGEE. The CDR3 is 16 amino acids. V dropped 0 bases and J dropped 5; count of bases not matched to a gene: 8. The sequenced material came from naive CD4+ T cells sorted from blood. Subset of the sample: CD45RA+ positively selected. The rearrangement joins TRBV9 to TRBJ2-3; the match to TRBD2 covers 8 bases. The clonotype comes from a man aged 25-40 years in good health. The CDR3 bases are TGTGCCAGCAGCGTAGTTCCAAGCGGGAGAGGAGATACGCAGTATTTT. Translating it yields CASSVVPSGRGDTQYF.